Listed here is a single TCR beta chain. The CDR3 contains 14 residues. The germline V gene encodes CDR1 LNHNV and CDR2 YYDKDF (reference sequence). V lost 5 bases and J lost 5; bases outside the gene matches: 7. This sample is drawn from a study of CD8 T cells in Susac syndrome. RNA amounts of about 0.45 to 1 ug underwent reverse transcription with random hexamers. Each CDR3 protein is one row after TCRdb ran MiXCR on the immunoSEQ multiplex PCR reads. Among roughly 180,000 distinct CDR3 sequences, about 95% were seen once, and the ten largest hold approximately 0.098%. The rearrangement uses TRBV15 and TRBJ2-7; 9 bases align to TRBD1. The TCR was taken from a human donor in good health. Input material: CD4+ T cells from PBMCs. The CDR3 region is CATSRRTGVNEQYF. CDR3 nucleotide sequence: TGTGCCACCAGCCGACGGACAGGGGTCAACGAGCAGTACTTC.